The sequence of this T cell receptor beta chain was determined in a study of PD-L1 blockade in urothelial cancer. As for the study in general: Before enrollment, 0 to 3 chemotherapy regimens had been given to patients.

Spiking of synthetic TCR analog templates was performed in each PCR. Clones were read by immunoSEQ multiplex PCR, and TCRdb kept only the in-frame ones, dropping some. The sample includes about 74,000 clones, roughly 88% of them seen just once. Time point of the sample: pretreatment peripheral blood. Enrolled patients showed locally advanced or metastatic urothelial carcinoma. CDR3 length: 14 amino acids. The V and J ends lost 5 bases and 3 bases respectively, with 13 bases between them. CDR1 and CDR2 from the germline V gene are LNHDA and SQIVND (reference sequence). This chain uses TRBV19 with TRBJ1-2; a weak D match, TRBD1 (5 bases). This clonotype was sampled from a man aged 65-85 years with urothelial cancer. This material consisted of PBMCs, taken around atezolizumab (anti-PD-L1) treatment. Written as DNA, the CDR3 is TGTGCCAGTAGTCTGGGCTCGGGGGACTATGGCTACACCTTC. Its protein product is CASSLGSGDYGYTF.